The text below deals with one T cell receptor beta chain. As processed by the authors: The assay estimated nucleated cells by amplifying reference gene primers. Libraries were prepared by immunoSEQ multiplex PCR; TCRdb keeps only in-frame clonotypes and omits some of them. D and trimming were read from the DNA, whereas the V and J calls and clone size are those reported in that table. This sample has around 120,000 clones, with over 80% found just once. This entry comes from a study of blood T cell repertoires in COVID-19. Losses at the gene ends were 3 bases for V and 0 bases for J; bases not matched to a gene: 2. The CDR3 totals 15 residues. Germline V CDR1 and CDR2: SNHLY, FYNNEI.

The rearrangement joins TRBV2 to TRBJ2-5, with 9 bases matching TRBD2. This clonotype was obtained from a man in his sixties or seventies with acute or convalescent COVID-19. The sample was peripheral blood. The CDR3 bases are TGTGCCAGCAGTGACATAGCGGGGGACCAAGAGACCCAGTACTTC. Residues: CASSDIAGDQETQYF.